One and the same sample provided the 27 T cell receptor beta chains below, sequenced in a study of T cell responses to AZD1222 COVID-19 vaccine (dated by TCRdb to about 2021). The library was prepared using the immunoSEQ multiplex PCR assay. TCRdb stores this immuneACCESS table with in-frame sequences only. Part of the clones is absent; in the studies checked, under half of the shortfall reflects unresolved V genes, and no reason is known for the rest. Here the sample has roughly 50,000 clones; about 89% occur a single time. The ten largest clones add up to 2% of the sample. Per the publication, the time point label means: baseline before first vaccination. The specimen comprised peripheral blood, sampled on day 0 of AZD1222 vaccination. Every receptor here comes from an adult in good health.

The chain couples TRBV6-5 to TRBJ1-2, with D perhaps TRBD1 (5 bases). There are 15 residues in the CDR3. V lost 6 bases and J 4 bases, leaving 18 bases between the germline ends. Germline V gene data show CDR1 as MNHEY and CDR2 as SVGAGI. As DNA, the CDR3 is TGTGCCAGCAGACTCAATGGGGGTGTTGCCTATGGCTACACCTTC. It yields the protein CASRLNGGVAYGYTF.

The rearrangement uses TRBV6-4 and TRBJ2-3; the match to TRBD1 covers 9 bases. The CDR3 covers 16 residues. Germline trimming cut 9 bases from V and 3 bases from J; bases unmatched to any gene: 13. Germline CDR1 and CDR2: MRHNA and SNTAGT. For the CDR3, the DNA is TGTGCCAGGCCAGCCAGAGGACAGGGGAAAACAGATACGCAGTATTTT. Translated, it gives CARPARGQGKTDTQYF.

The gene calls are TRBV7-2 and TRBJ2-7; TRBD1 matches at 8 bases. The CDR3 covers 14 residues. Unmatched junction bases numbered 11, after V lost 4 bases and J lost 9 bases. The germline V gene has CDR1 SGHTA and CDR2 FQGNSA. As DNA, the CDR3 is TGTGCCAGCAGCTCTGGGACAGGCCCCCTGGGGCAGTACTTC. Translation gives CASSSGTGPLGQYF.

This chain connects TRBV18 to TRBJ2-1; 8 nucleotides match TRBD1. The CDR3 runs 15 residues. V was pared by 3 bases and J by 1 base, with 2 bases of the junction left unmatched. Germline CDR1 is KGHSH and CDR2 is LQKENI. The DNA of the CDR3 is TGTGCCAGCTCACCTACAGGGGGGTCCTACAATGAGCAGTTCTTC. Its protein product is CASSPTGGSYNEQFF.

The chain combines TRBV20-1 with TRBJ2-5; the match to TRBD2 covers 8 bases. Trimming took 3 bases from V and 4 from J; bases not matched to a gene: 13. The germline V gene has CDR1 DFQATT and CDR2 SNEGSKA (reference sequence). This CDR3 contains 16 residues. CDR3: CSASGVGAGVGETQYF. For the CDR3, the DNA is TGCAGTGCTAGTGGGGTGGGAGCGGGAGTTGGAGAGACCCAGTACTTC.

This chain links TRBV5-4 with TRBJ2-1, with TRBD2 identical over 9 bases. Germline CDR1 reads SGHNT; CDR2 reads YYREEE (reference sequence). CDR3 size: 16 residues. The junction had 7 bases not matched to a gene; V was cut back by 1 base and J by 5 bases. The CDR3 here is CASSLPHLAGNNEQFF. Written as DNA, the CDR3 is TGTGCCAGCAGCTTGCCCCATCTAGCGGGAAACAATGAGCAGTTCTTC.

The V gene is TRBV20-1, the J gene TRBJ2-4; D may correspond to TRBD1 or TRBD2 (6 bases each). The CDR3 spans 11 residues. CDR1 and CDR2 (germline): DFQATT, SNEGSKA (reference sequence). The V and J ends lost 7 bases and 7 bases respectively, with 11 bases between them. The CDR3 loop is CSVPGANIQYF. CDR3 in DNA: TGCAGTGTCCCGGGGGCGAACATTCAGTACTTC.

The chain joins TRBV23-1 to TRBJ2-3; TRBD1 might be the D (6 bases). TRBV23-1 is an ORF; its function is uncertain. V lost 0 bases, J lost 0 bases, and 25 bases lay in between. The CDR3 covers 21 residues. The CDR3 bases are TGCGCCAGCAGTCAATCGGGGCTTTTGGCAGGGGACCGAGATAGCACAGATACGCAGTATTTT. Its protein is CASSQSGLLAGDRDSTDTQYF.

This chain connects TRBV19 to TRBJ2-5; possibly TRBD1 for D (6 bases). The germline V gene has CDR1 LNHDA and CDR2 SQIVND (reference sequence). V lost 5 bases and J 4 bases, leaving 20 bases between the germline ends. CDR3 size: 16 residues. The CDR3 DNA follows: TGTGCCAGTAGTTACCGACCGACAGGTTCGAGAGAGACCCAGTACTTC. It specifies CASSYRPTGSRETQYF.

The genes are TRBV7-9 and TRBJ1-2; the D gene is possibly TRBD1 (5 bases). The CDR3 is 15 residues long. V was shortened by 3 bases and J by 6 bases, with 17 bases between the two germline ends. CDR1 SEHNR and CDR2 FQNEAQ come from the germline V gene (reference sequence). The DNA of the CDR3 is TGTGCCAGCAGCTTTATGTTGGGGGAGGGTCATGGCTACACCTTC. Translating gives CASSFMLGEGHGYTF.

The chain combines TRBV5-1 with TRBJ2-1; 10 bases align to TRBD2. Germline V gene sequence: CDR1 SGHRS, CDR2 YFSETQ. The CDR3 contains 15 residues. Unmatched junction bases numbered 5, after V lost 0 bases and J lost 8 bases. The CDR3 reads CASSLVLAGEDEQFF. CDR3 coding DNA: TGCGCCAGCAGCTTGGTCCTAGCGGGAGAGGATGAGCAGTTCTTC.

This chain joins TRBV5-1 and TRBJ2-5; D is unclear. Germline V gene sequence: CDR1 SGHRS, CDR2 YFSETQ. This CDR3 comprises 14 residues. V was pared by 7 bases and J by 2 bases, with 15 bases between. This chain's CDR3 is CASRHTRVQETQYF. CDR3 bases: TGCGCCAGCCGCCACACCCGGGTTCAAGAGACCCAGTACTTC. Full variable domain (rest looked up from reference TRBV5-1 and TRBJ2-5): KAGVTQTPRYLIKTRGQQVTLSCSPISGHRSVSWYQQTPGQGLQFLFEYFSETQRNKGNFPGRFSGRQFSNSRSEMNVSTLELGDSALYLCASRHTRVQETQYFGPGTRLLVL.

This sequence joins TRBV5-1 and TRBJ1-1; TRBD1 is a possible D gene (5 bases). The CDR3 extends over 13 amino acids. V dropped 0 bases and J dropped 8 bases, with 11 bases sitting between them. The germline V gene encodes CDR1 SGHRS and CDR2 YFSETQ. CDR3 protein: CASSLGGAGEAFF. For the CDR3, the DNA is TGCGCCAGCAGCTTGGGAGGGGCGGGCGAAGCTTTCTTT.

The rearrangement joins TRBV30 to TRBJ1-2; 9 bases fit TRBD1. Trimming at V came to 3 bases and at J to 4 bases, leaving 9 bases not matched to a gene. The CDR3 runs 15 residues. Germline CDR1 reads GTSNPN; CDR2 reads SVGIG (reference sequence). CDR3 nucleotides: TGTGCCTGGAGCCAACAGGGGGCGGGCGGCTATGGCTACACCTTC. Translating gives CAWSQQGAGGYGYTF.

This chain links TRBV6-5 with TRBJ2-2, with 7 bases identical to TRBD1. CDR1 and CDR2 (germline): MNHEY, SVGAGI. The CDR3 runs 15 residues. The trim removed 4 bases at V and 0 bases at J, leaving 2 bases unmatched. Here the CDR3 reads CASSSQGTNTGELFF. The CDR3 DNA reads as TGTGCCAGCAGTTCACAGGGGACGAACACCGGGGAGCTGTTTTTT.

This chain uses TRBV24-1 with TRBJ2-6, with TRBD1 matching 8 bases. The trim removed 3 bases at V and 2 bases at J, leaving 5 bases unmatched. The CDR3 has 17 residues. CDR1 is KGHDR and CDR2 is SFDVKD in the germline V gene. The DNA for the CDR3 is TGTGCCACCAGTGATCGGACAGGGAAGGCTGGGGCCAACGTCCTGACTTTC. Translated, it gives CATSDRTGKAGANVLTF.

The chain has TRBV2 and TRBJ1-3; no definite D call. This CDR3 is 12 amino acids long. Germline V gene sequence: CDR1 SNHLY, CDR2 FYNNEI. Trimming stripped 7 bases from V and 7 bases from J, with 11 bases between. The CDR3 DNA reads as TGTGCCAGCAATGTACCCCAGAACACCATATATTTT. This encodes CASNVPQNTIYF.

The chain carries TRBV28 and TRBJ1-2; 8 nucleotides align to TRBD1. The germline V gene encodes CDR1 MDHEN and CDR2 SYDVKM. V was clipped by 6 bases and J by 3 bases; unmatched bases: 9. This CDR3 has 15 residues. The CDR3 is CASSLLGQGYYGYTF. The CDR3 DNA reads TGTGCCAGCAGCCTACTAGGACAGGGATACTATGGCTACACCTTC.

This clone has more than one count but fewer than ten. This CDR3 reads CASSRGVELVDYEQYF. CDR3 sequence (DNA): TGTGCCAGCAGTAGGGGGGTGGAACTAGTCGACTACGAGCAGTACTTC. This chain uses TRBV9 with TRBJ2-7; D is perhaps TRBD1 or TRBD2 (6 bases each). The CDR3 is 16 amino acids. Germline CDR1 is SGDLS and CDR2 is YYNGEE. Between the trimmed V and J ends, which lost 5 bases and 3 bases, there was a span of 21 bases.

The CDR3 DNA is TGTGCCAGCTCACCGGACAGGGGGCGGACTGAAGCTTTCTTT. Translating gives CASSPDRGRTEAFF. V gene TRBV18 combines with J gene TRBJ1-1, with 11 bases identical to TRBD1. The germline V gene has CDR1 KGHSH and CDR2 LQKENI. V was clipped by 3 bases and J by 5 bases; unmatched bases: 2. CDR3 length: 14 residues.

The V and J genes are TRBV14 and TRBJ1-1; the match to TRBD1 covers 7 bases. Germline lookup yields CDR1 SGHDN and CDR2 FVKESK. Losses at the gene ends were 3 bases for V and 1 base for J; bases not matched to a gene: 2. This CDR3 has 14 residues. This CDR3 reads CASSHRGWNTEAFF. The CDR3 bases are TGTGCCAGCAGCCACAGGGGGTGGAACACTGAAGCTTTCTTT.

The chain is built from TRBV15 and TRBJ1-3, with TRBD1 as a possible D gene (5 bases). Trimming removed 0 bases from V and 0 bases from J, with 15 bases in between. The CDR3 has 18 amino acids. Germline V gene lookup returns CDR1 LNHNV and CDR2 YYDKDF (reference sequence). The CDR3 region has the DNA TGTGCCACCAGCAGAGATTGGGGCAGGGCCAGCTCTGGAAACACCATATATTTT. Translated, it gives CATSRDWGRASSGNTIYF.

The rearrangement links TRBV18 to TRBJ2-1; TRBD2 matches 8 bases. J was trimmed by 8 bases and V by 2 bases; bases with no gene match: 8. CDR3 size: 15 residues. CDR1 KGHSH and CDR2 LQKENI come from the germline V gene. CDR3 sequence reads: CASSPGLATSDEQFF. The CDR3, as DNA: TGTGCCAGCTCACCAGGACTAGCTACGTCGGATGAGCAGTTCTTC.

The chain is built from TRBV4-1 and TRBJ1-4; D ambiguous. V lost 0 bases to trimming and J lost 8 bases, with 16 bases between them. This CDR3 has 16 amino acids. Germline assignment: CDR1 MGHRA and CDR2 YSYEKL. The CDR3 region is CASSQDIAGNWEKLFF. The CDR3 bases are TGCGCCAGCAGCCAAGATATAGCGGGGAATTGGGAAAAACTGTTTTTT.

This chain's CDR3 is CASSLSGGTGSQTEAFF. The CDR3, as DNA: TGCGCCAGCAGCTTGTCAGGTGGGACAGGGAGCCAAACTGAAGCTTTCTTT. V is TRBV5-1 and J is TRBJ1-1; TRBD1 matches 9 bases. The CDR3 consists of 17 residues. Trimming cost V 1 base and J 5 bases; bases outside gene matches: 12. In germline, CDR1 is SGHRS, CDR2 YFSETQ.

V is TRBV7-9 and J is TRBJ1-2, with 7 nucleotides matching TRBD1. J lost 8 bases, V lost 3 bases, and 6 bases had no gene match. The CDR3 runs to 13 residues. Germline lookup yields CDR1 SEHNR and CDR2 FQNEAQ (reference sequence). The CDR3 coding sequence is TGTGCCAGCAGCTTGTACAGGGGTGAGGGCTACACCTTC. Amino acid sequence: CASSLYRGEGYTF.

The chain employs TRBV3-1 (or the pseudogene TRBV3-2) and TRBJ1-4; D call uncertain. CDR3 size: 12 residues. The germline V gene has CDR1 LGHDT and CDR2 YNNKEL (reference sequence). Trimming cost V 0 bases and J 7 bases, with 3 bases left between them. In nucleotides, the CDR3 is TGTGCCAGCAGCCAAGAAACTGAAAAACTGTTTTTT. Translating it yields CASSQETEKLFF.